The rows below give T cell receptor beta chains drawn from one sample of a study of shared clonotypes between healthy human individuals. The table came from immunoSEQ multiplex PCR; TCRdb's copy has only in-frame clones and leaves some out. Among a few million clones listed, roughly nine tenths were seen once. Sequences were obtained from naive CD4+ T cells sorted from blood. Receptors originate from a man younger than 35 in good health. CDR3s include the opening cysteine and the closing phenylalanine or tryptophan. The D gene is left open where the match is weak. Not every row has a clone size; where given, it reads once, few, many or a size class.

abundance	d_gene	v_gene	j_gene	CDR3aa	CDR3nt
-	TRBD2	TRBV11-2	TRBJ2-7	CASSLAGLAGIEQYF	TGTGCCAGCAGCTTAGCCGGGCTAGCGGGGATCGAGCAGTACTTC
-	TRBD1	TRBV7-6	TRBJ1-6	CASSSERDRGSPLHF	TGTGCCAGCAGCTCAGAAAGGGACAGGGGGTCACCCCTCCACTTT
few	-	TRBV2	TRBJ1-5	CASKVGRQPQHF	TGTGCCAGCAAGGTCGGGAGGCAGCCCCAGCATTTT
few	TRBD1	TRBV19	TRBJ1-6	CASSTTGGDSPLHF	TGTGCCAGTAGTACGACAGGGGGCGATTCACCCCTCCACTTT
-	-	TRBV2	TRBJ2-7	CASSENGLIISYEQYF	TGTGCCAGCAGTGAAAATGGACTTATTATCTCCTACGAGCAGTACTTC
-	-	TRBV9	TRBJ1-5	CASSVGGYSNQPQHF	TGTGCCAGCAGCGTCGGGGGGTATAGCAATCAGCCCCAGCATTTT
-	TRBD2	TRBV11-2	TRBJ2-1	CASSSRGLALF	TGTGCCAGCAGCTCTCGAGGACTAGCGCTCTTC
-	TRBD2	TRBV5-1	TRBJ2-5	CASSLKLAGTETQYF	TGCGCCAGCAGCTTGAAGCTAGCGGGTACAGAGACCCAGTACTTC
once	-	TRBV18	TRBJ2-2	CASSPGFPPLSTGELFF	TGTGCCAGCTCACCAGGCTTTCCCCCCCTCTCAACCGGGGAGCTGTTTTTT
-	TRBD1	TRBV28	TRBJ2-7	CASRGTVSYEQYF	TGTGCCAGCAGGGGGACAGTCTCCTACGAGCAGTACTTC
-	TRBD2	TRBV2	TRBJ2-3	CASSGLAGGRGTQYF	TGTGCCAGCAGTGGACTAGCGGGGGGACGGGGTACGCAGTATTTT
-	TRBD2	TRBV5-1	TRBJ2-3	CASSSSGATDTQYF	TGCGCCAGCAGCTCTAGCGGGGCCACAGATACGCAGTATTTT
-	TRBD1	TRBV27	TRBJ1-6	CASSRPGQGNSPLHF	TGTGCCAGCAGTCGCCCGGGACAGGGTAATTCACCCCTCCACTTT
-	-	TRBV4-1	TRBJ2-7	CASSHEGQAAYEQYF	TGCGCCAGCAGCCACGAGGGCCAGGCTGCCTACGAGCAGTACTTC
-	-	TRBV2	TRBJ2-1	CASSVPLLNEQFF	TGTGCCAGCAGCGTCCCCCTCCTCAATGAGCAGTTCTTC
once	TRBD1	TRBV2	TRBJ1-5	CASSEQQGRNQPQHF	TGTGCCAGCAGCGAACAACAGGGGCGGAATCAGCCCCAGCATTTT
-	-	TRBV28	TRBJ2-2	CATSEAAGELFF	TGTGCCACGTCCGAGGCGGCCGGGGAGCTGTTTTTT
-	TRBD1	TRBV7-8	TRBJ2-7	CASSSNAGTAYEQYF	TGTGCCAGCAGCTCTAACGCCGGGACAGCCTACGAGCAGTACTTC
-	TRBD2	TRBV2	TRBJ2-1	CASSQLAGVSGQFF	TGTGCCAGCAGTCAACTAGCGGGAGTTAGCGGGCAGTTCTTC
-	-	TRBV7-3	TRBJ1-6	CASSLGWGNNSPLHF	TGTGCCAGCAGCCTAGGCTGGGGGAATAATTCACCCCTCCACTTT
-	-	TRBV6-5	TRBJ1-2	CASSPTGNYGYTF	TGTGCCAGCAGCCCAACGGGAAACTATGGCTACACCTTC
-	-	TRBV11-1	TRBJ2-2	CASRAAENTGELFF	TGTGCCAGCCGGGCGGCAGAGAACACCGGGGAGCTGTTTTTT
-	-	TRBV30	TRBJ2-3	CAWTPGISQADTQYF	TGTGCCTGGACCCCCGGCATTAGTCAGGCAGATACGCAGTATTTT